Listed below are T cell receptor beta chains from one sample, sequenced in a study of blood T cells in healthy people across ages. TCRdb independently ran MiXCR on the 5' RACE reads; one entry per CDR3 protein. The sample records hundreds of thousands of distinct CDR3 sequences, approximately 53% being singletons. The sample taken for sequencing was blood. These receptors originate from a middle-aged man in good health. CDR3s include the opening cysteine and the closing phenylalanine or tryptophan. The order of the fields is CDR3 DNA, CDR3 protein, V gene, clone size, J gene, D gene. D genes are given only for firm matches. Clone size is shown for a subset of rows, as once, few, many or a class of expanded clone.

DNA: TGTGCCAGCAGCGGGAAGGTCCAAGAGACCCAGTACTTC
CDR3: CASSGKVQETQYF
V: TRBV7-9
size: many
J: TRBJ2-5
D: .

DNA: TGTGCCACCAGTGATGCCCTAAGGGGCCTTCAGTACTTC
CDR3: CATSDALRGLQYF
V: TRBV24-1
size: once
J: TRBJ2-4
D: .

DNA: TGCGCCAGCAGCGAACCGGGCGACGGGGCTTTCTTT
CDR3: CASSEPGDGAFF
V: TRBV5-1
size: once
J: TRBJ1-1
D: .

DNA: TGTGCCAGCAGTTTATCGATTGAAGTCTCCTACGAGCAGTACTTC
CDR3: CASSLSIEVSYEQYF
V: TRBV27
size: .
J: TRBJ2-7
D: .

DNA: TGTGCCAGCAGCTTAGGTCGCTCTGGGGCCAACGTCCTGACTTTC
CDR3: CASSLGRSGANVLTF
V: TRBV11-3
size: many
J: TRBJ2-6
D: .

DNA: TGTGCCAGCAGGCCGGGGGGTAGAGGCACAGATACGCAGTATTTT
CDR3: CASRPGGRGTDTQYF
V: TRBV28
size: .
J: TRBJ2-3
D: TRBD2

DNA: TGTGCCAGCAGGGGCACAGGGGTAAACGAAAAACTGTTTTTT
CDR3: CASRGTGVNEKLFF
V: TRBV6-6
size: once
J: TRBJ1-4
D: TRBD1

DNA: TGCGCCAGCAAGGTCCGGATAGCAGGTTTGAATATTCAGTACTTC
CDR3: CASKVRIAGLNIQYF
V: TRBV2
size: .
J: TRBJ2-7
D: .

DNA: TGTGCCAGCAGTTACCGGACTAGCCCTACCAACCGGAATGAGCAGTTCTTC
CDR3: CASSYRTSPTNRNEQFF
V: TRBV12-3/TRBV12-4
size: .
J: TRBJ2-1
D: TRBD2

DNA: TGTGCCAGCAGCCAACGGGGGGAACAAGAGACCCAGTACTTC
CDR3: CASSQRGEQETQYF
V: TRBV4-2
size: .
J: TRBJ2-5
D: TRBD2

DNA: TGTGCCAGCAGTTTATGGCTGGCCCCTGTGGGACTAGTGATTAAAAACATTCAGTACTTC
CDR3: CASSLWLAPVGLVIKNIQYF
V: TRBV28
size: .
J: TRBJ2-4
D: TRBD2

DNA: TGCAGTGCTAGGAGGAACGGTCTTAGGACAGATACGCAGTATTTT
CDR3: CSARRNGLRTDTQYF
V: TRBV20-1
size: .
J: TRBJ2-3
D: .

DNA: TGTGCCAGCAGATATACAGGGGGCAGATCCCAAGAGACCCAGTACTTC
CDR3: CASRYTGGRSQETQYF
V: TRBV12-3/TRBV12-4
size: .
J: TRBJ2-5
D: TRBD1

DNA: TGCAGCGTTGATACAGGGGATGGCTACACCTTC
CDR3: CSVDTGDGYTF
V: TRBV29-1
size: .
J: TRBJ1-2
D: TRBD1

DNA: TGTGCCAGCAGCGTAGAACCGCGAGGGAATGAGCAGTTCTTC
CDR3: CASSVEPRGNEQFF
V: TRBV9
size: .
J: TRBJ2-1
D: .